Below, 3 T cell receptor beta chains from the same sample are listed, as sequenced in a study of T-cell reconstitution after alpha-beta-depleted transplantation in children. Construction of the TCRbeta library involved unique molecular identifiers. TCRdb called the PCR reads again in MiXCR, with one record for every CDR3 protein. The profile shows about 600,000 distinct CDR3 sequences, 10% to 15% of them singletons. The specimen was PBMCs, mostly from graft donor cells, collected 360 days after TCRalphabeta/CD19-depleted stem cell transplant. The receptors originated from a male patient between 5 and 17 years old who had a stem cell transplant for acute myeloid leukemia, so the T cells may come from the graft donor.

This clonotype occurred a few times. The chain combines TRBV6-2 or TRBV6-3 with TRBJ1-1; 10 positions agree with TRBD1. The CDR3 is 12 amino acids. V was pared by 2 bases and J by 11 bases, with 2 bases of the junction left unmatched. Per the germline V gene, CDR1 is MNHEY and CDR2 is SVGEGT. The CDR3 DNA sequence: TGTGCCAGCAGTTACCCGGGACAGGGGGCTTTCTTT. Translated, it gives CASSYPGQGAFF.

This CDR3 reads CASSGLAGYYNEQFF. The CDR3 nucleotides are TGTGCCAGCAGTGGACTAGCGGGATACTACAATGAGCAGTTCTTC. The chain employs TRBV25-1 and TRBJ2-1, with 11 bases lining up with TRBD2. The V gene's germline CDR1 is MGHDK and CDR2 SYGVNS. Unmatched junction bases numbered 2, after V lost 4 bases and J lost 3 bases. This CDR3 has 15 residues.

This clonotype turned up a few times. CDR3 bases: TGTGCCAGCCAACCCGGGACAGGGAACTACGAGCAGTACTTC. Translating it yields CASQPGTGNYEQYF. This chain uses TRBV2 with TRBJ2-7; 9 bases align to TRBD1. The CDR3 contains 14 residues. V lost 8 bases, J lost 3 bases, and 8 bases stayed unmatched. The germline V gene encodes CDR1 SNHLY and CDR2 FYNNEI.